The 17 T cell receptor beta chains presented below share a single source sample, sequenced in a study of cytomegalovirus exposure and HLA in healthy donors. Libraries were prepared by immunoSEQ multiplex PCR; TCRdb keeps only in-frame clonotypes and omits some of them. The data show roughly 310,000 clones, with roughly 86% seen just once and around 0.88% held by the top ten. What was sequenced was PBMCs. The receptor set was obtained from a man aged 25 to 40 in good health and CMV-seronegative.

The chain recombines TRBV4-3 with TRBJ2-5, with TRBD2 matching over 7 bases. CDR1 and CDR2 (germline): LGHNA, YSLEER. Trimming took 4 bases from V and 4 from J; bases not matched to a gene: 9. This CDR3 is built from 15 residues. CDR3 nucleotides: TGCGCCAGCAGCCTGGGGACCTCGGGGGGAGAGACCCAGTACTTC. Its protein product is CASSLGTSGGETQYF.

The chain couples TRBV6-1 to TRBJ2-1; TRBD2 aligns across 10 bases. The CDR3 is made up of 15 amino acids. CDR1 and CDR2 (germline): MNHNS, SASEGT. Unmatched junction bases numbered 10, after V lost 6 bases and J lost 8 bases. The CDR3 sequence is CASSRAGGLSDEQFF. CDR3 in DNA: TGTGCCAGCAGCCGAGCGGGGGGGCTCTCGGATGAGCAGTTCTTC.

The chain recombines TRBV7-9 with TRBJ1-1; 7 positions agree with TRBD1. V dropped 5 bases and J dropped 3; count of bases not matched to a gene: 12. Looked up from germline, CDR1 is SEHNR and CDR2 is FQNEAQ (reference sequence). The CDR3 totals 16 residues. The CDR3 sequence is CASSPGTALRDTEAFF. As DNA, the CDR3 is TGTGCCAGCAGCCCCGGGACAGCGCTACGGGACACTGAAGCTTTCTTT. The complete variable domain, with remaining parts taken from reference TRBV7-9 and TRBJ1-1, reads DTGVSQNPRHKITKRGQNVTFRCDPISEHNRLYWYRQTLGQGPEFLTYFQNEAQLEKSRLLSDRFSAERPKGSFSTLEIQRTEQGDSAMYLCASSPGTALRDTEAFFGQGTRLTVV.

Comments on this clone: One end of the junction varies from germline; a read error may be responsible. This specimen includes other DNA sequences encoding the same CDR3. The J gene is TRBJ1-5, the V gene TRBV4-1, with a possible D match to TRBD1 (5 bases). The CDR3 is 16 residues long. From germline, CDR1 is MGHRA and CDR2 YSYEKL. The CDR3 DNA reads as TGCGCCAGCAGCCAAGAAATACAGGCAGCTCATCAGCCTCAGCATTTT. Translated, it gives CASSQEIQAAHQPQHF.

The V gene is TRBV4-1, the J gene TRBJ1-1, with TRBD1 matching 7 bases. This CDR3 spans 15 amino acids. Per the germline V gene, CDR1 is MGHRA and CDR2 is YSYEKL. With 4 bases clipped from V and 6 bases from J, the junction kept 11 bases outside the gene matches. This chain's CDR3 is CASSLDRESRPEAFF. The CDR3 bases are TGCGCCAGCAGCCTCGACAGGGAGAGCCGGCCTGAAGCTTTCTTT.

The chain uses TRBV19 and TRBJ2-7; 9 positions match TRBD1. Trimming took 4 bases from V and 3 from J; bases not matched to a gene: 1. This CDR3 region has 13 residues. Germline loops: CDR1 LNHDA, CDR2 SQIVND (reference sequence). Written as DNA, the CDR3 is TGTGCCAGTAGTAAGACAGGGGGCTACGAGCAGTACTTC. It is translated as CASSKTGGYEQYF.

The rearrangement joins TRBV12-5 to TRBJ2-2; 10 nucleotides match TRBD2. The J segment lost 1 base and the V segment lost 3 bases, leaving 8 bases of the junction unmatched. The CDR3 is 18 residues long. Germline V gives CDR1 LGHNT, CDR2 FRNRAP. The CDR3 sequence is CASGFPSGGALNTGELFF. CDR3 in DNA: TGTGCTAGTGGTTTCCCCAGCGGGGGGGCTTTGAACACCGGGGAGCTGTTTTTT.

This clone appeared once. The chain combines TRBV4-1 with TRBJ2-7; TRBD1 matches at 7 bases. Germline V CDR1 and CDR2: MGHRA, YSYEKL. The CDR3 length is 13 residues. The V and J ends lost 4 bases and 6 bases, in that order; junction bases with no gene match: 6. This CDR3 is CASSLYRGAEQYF. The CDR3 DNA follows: TGCGCCAGCAGCCTATACAGGGGTGCCGAGCAGTACTTC.

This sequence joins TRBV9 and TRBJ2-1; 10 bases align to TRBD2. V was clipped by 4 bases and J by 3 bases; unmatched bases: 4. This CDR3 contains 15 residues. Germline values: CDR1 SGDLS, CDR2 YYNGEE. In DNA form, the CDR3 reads TGTGCCAGCAGCATCGGGACTAGCGACTACAATGAGCAGTTCTTC. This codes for CASSIGTSDYNEQFF.

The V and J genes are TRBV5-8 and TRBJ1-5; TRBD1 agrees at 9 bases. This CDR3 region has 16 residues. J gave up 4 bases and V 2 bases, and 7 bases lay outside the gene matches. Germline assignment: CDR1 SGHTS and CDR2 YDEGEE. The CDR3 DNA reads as TGTGCCAGCAGCTTCGCGGGGACAGGGAGTAATCAGCCCCAGCATTTT. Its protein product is CASSFAGTGSNQPQHF.

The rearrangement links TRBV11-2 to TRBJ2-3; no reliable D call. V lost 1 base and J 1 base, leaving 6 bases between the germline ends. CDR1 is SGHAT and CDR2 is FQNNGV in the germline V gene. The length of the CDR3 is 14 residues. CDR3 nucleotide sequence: TGTGCCAGCAGCTTAGGCGTCCGCACAGATACGCAGTATTTT. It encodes CASSLGVRTDTQYF. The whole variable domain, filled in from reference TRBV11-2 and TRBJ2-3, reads EAGVAQSPRYKIIEKRQSVAFWCNPISGHATLYWYQQILGQGPKLLIQFQNNGVVDDSQLPKDRFSAERLKGVDSTLKIQPAKLEDSAVYLCASSLGVRTDTQYFGPGTRLTVL.

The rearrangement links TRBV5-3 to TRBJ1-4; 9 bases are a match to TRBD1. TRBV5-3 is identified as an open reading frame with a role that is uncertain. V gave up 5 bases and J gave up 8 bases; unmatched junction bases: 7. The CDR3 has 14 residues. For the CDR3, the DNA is TGTGCCAGAAGACCGGGACAGGGAGGGGAAAAACTGTTTTTT. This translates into CARRPGQGGEKLFF.

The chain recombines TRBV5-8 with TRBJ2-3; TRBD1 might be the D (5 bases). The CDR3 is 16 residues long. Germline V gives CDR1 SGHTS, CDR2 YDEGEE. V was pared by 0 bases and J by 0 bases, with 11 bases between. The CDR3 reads CASSLGRQTSTDTQYF. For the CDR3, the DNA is TGTGCCAGCAGCTTGGGGAGACAGACTAGCACAGATACGCAGTATTTT.

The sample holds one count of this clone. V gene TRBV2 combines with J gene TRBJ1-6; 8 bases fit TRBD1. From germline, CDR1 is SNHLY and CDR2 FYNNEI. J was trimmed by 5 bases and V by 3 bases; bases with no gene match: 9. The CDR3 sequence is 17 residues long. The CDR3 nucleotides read TGTGCCAGCAGTGAGGGGGCAGGGGGCCTCAATAATTCACCCCTCCACTTT. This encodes CASSEGAGGLNNSPLHF. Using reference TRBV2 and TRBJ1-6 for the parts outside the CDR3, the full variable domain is EPEVTQTPSHQVTQMGQEVILRCVPISNHLYFYWYRQILGQKVEFLVSFYNNEISEKSEIFDDQFSVERPDGSNFTLKIRSTKLEDSAMYFCASSEGAGGLNNSPLHFGNGTRLTVT.

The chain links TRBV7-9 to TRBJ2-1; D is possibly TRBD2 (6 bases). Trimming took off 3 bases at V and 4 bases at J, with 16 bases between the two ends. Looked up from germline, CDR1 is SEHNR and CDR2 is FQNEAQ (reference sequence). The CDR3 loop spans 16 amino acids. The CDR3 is CASSFGSPGGYNEQFF. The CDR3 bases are TGTGCCAGCAGCTTTGGGTCCCCCGGGGGATACAATGAGCAGTTCTTC.

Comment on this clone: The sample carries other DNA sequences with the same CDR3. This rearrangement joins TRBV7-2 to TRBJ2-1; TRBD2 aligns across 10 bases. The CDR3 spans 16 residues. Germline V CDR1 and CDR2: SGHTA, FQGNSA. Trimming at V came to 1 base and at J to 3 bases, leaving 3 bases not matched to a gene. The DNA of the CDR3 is TGTGCCAGCAGCTTAGATTTAGCGGGGGGCTACAATGAGCAGTTCTTC. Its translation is CASSLDLAGGYNEQFF.

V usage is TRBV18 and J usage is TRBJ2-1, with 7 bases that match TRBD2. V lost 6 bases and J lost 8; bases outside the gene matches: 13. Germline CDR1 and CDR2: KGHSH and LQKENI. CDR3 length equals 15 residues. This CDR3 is CASSEQVTSNDEQFF. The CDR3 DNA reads TGTGCCAGCTCGGAACAGGTGACTAGCAATGATGAGCAGTTCTTC.